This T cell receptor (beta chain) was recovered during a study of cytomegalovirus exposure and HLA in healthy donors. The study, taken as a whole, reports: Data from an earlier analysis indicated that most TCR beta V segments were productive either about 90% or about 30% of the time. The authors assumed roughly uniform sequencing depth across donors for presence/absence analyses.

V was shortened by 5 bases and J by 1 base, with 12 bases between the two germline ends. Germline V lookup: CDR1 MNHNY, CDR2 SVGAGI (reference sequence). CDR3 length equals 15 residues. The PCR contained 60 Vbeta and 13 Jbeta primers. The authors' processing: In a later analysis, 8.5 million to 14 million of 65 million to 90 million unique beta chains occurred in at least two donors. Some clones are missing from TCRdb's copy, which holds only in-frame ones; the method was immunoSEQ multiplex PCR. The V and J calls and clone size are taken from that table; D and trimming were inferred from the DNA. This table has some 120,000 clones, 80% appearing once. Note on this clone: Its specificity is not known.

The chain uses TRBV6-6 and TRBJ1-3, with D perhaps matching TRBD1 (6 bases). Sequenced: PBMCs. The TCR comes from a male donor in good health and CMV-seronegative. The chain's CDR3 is CASSTSRGSGNTIYF. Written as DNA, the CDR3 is TGTGCCAGCAGTACTTCCAGGGGATCTGGAAACACCATATATTTT.